These 21 T cell receptor beta chains were sequenced from one sample in a study of T cell responses to AZD1222 COVID-19 vaccine. Generated by immunoSEQ multiplex PCR, the TCRdb table keeps only in-frame clones and is missing some. The table shows more than 110,000 clones, with 85% to 95% occurring only once. The starting material was peripheral blood, obtained on day 0 of AZD1222 vaccination. The receptor set was obtained from an adult in good health.

The gene calls are TRBV7-9 and TRBJ2-7, with D perhaps being TRBD1 or TRBD2 (6 bases each). Per the germline V gene, CDR1 is SEHNR and CDR2 is FQNEAQ (reference sequence). Between the trimmed V and J ends, which lost 5 bases and 1 base, there was a span of 18 bases. The CDR3 runs 16 residues. CDR3 protein: CASSLRFGGASYEQYF. DNA for the CDR3: TGTGCCAGCAGCCTACGCTTCGGGGGCGCGTCCTACGAGCAGTACTTC.

The genes are TRBV6-2 or TRBV6-3 and TRBJ2-2; D may be TRBD2 (5 bases). CDR1 and CDR2 from the germline V gene are MNHEY and SVGEGT. The V end was cut by 2 bases, the J end by 7 bases, with 26 bases between. The CDR3 is 19 residues long. The CDR3 is CASSYPFWRTDDTSGELFF. CDR3 in DNA: TGTGCCAGCAGTTACCCGTTCTGGCGTACTGACGACACTAGCGGGGAGCTGTTTTTT.

CDR3 sequence reads: CASSPEASGSDTGELFF. The CDR3 DNA follows: TGTGCCAGCAGCCCAGAGGCTAGCGGGAGTGACACCGGGGAGCTGTTTTTT. The chain carries TRBV7-6 and TRBJ2-2; 10 positions agree with TRBD2. V dropped 5 bases and J dropped 3; count of bases not matched to a gene: 9. Per the germline V gene, CDR1 is SGHVS and CDR2 is FNYEAQ. The CDR3 runs to 17 residues.

The chain carries TRBV15 and TRBJ2-5, with D unclear. CDR1 is LNHNV, CDR2 YYDKDF, per germline (reference sequence). Trimming stripped 1 base from V and 5 bases from J, with 8 bases between. CDR3 length: 13 residues. The CDR3 nucleotides read TGTGCCACCAGCAGAGGTTCCGGGGAGACCCAGTACTTC. Encoded protein: CATSRGSGETQYF.

The rearrangement uses TRBV6-2 or TRBV6-3 and TRBJ1-5, with TRBD1 identical over 7 bases. J was trimmed by 11 bases and V by 4 bases; bases with no gene match: 5. From germline, CDR1 is MNHEY and CDR2 SVGEGT. This CDR3 spans 12 amino acids. The CDR3 protein is CASSSQGLAQHF. In nucleotides, the CDR3 is TGTGCCAGCAGTTCACAGGGGTTGGCCCAGCATTTT.

The gene calls are TRBV24-1 and TRBJ2-2; a weak D match, TRBD1 (6 bases). This CDR3 comprises 18 residues. Trimming removed 4 bases from V and 4 bases from J, with 21 bases in between. Germline V gene sequence: CDR1 KGHDR, CDR2 SFDVKD. CDR3 region: CATSDQYGTLGPTGELFF. CDR3 nucleotides: TGTGCCACCAGTGACCAATATGGGACACTGGGACCCACCGGGGAGCTGTTTTTT.

The rearrangement links TRBV4-3 to TRBJ1-2; D may be TRBD1 (6 bases). The CDR3 has 14 residues. The germline gives CDR1 LGHNA, CDR2 YSLEER. V was clipped by 0 bases and J by 6 bases, with 11 bases between them. The CDR3, as DNA: TGCGCCAGCAGCCAAGATTACAGGGCTGATGGCTACACCTTC. Protein sequence: CASSQDYRADGYTF.

This chain uses TRBV19 with TRBJ2-3, with TRBD2 identical over 8 bases. CDR1 is LNHDA and CDR2 is SQIVND in the germline V gene (reference sequence). The V and J ends lost 7 bases and 3 bases, in that order; junction bases with no gene match: 6. The CDR3 has 14 amino acids. DNA for the CDR3: TGTGCCAGTACCGGGACTAGTTGGACAGATACGCAGTATTTT. The encoded protein is CASTGTSWTDTQYF.

This sequence joins TRBV5-1 and TRBJ1-3, with unresolved D. The germline CDR1 and CDR2 sequences are SGHRS and YFSETQ. Trimming pared 0 bases from V and 0 bases from J, leaving 4 bases between. The CDR3 runs to 14 residues. CDR3 residues: CASSLESSGNTIYF. CDR3 in DNA: TGCGCCAGCAGCTTGGAGAGCTCTGGAAACACCATATATTTT.

The rearrangement joins TRBV2 to TRBJ1-2; D is unresolved. Trimming took 4 bases from V and 8 from J, leaving 5 bases between them. CDR3 length: 10 residues. Germline-derived CDR1 and CDR2 are SNHLY and FYNNEI. CDR3 DNA: TGTGCCAGCAGTGGTATGGGCTACACCTTC. Amino acids: CASSGMGYTF.

Only one count was recorded for this clone. The chain joins TRBV7-2 to TRBJ2-5, with TRBD2 identical over 10 bases. V was pared by 5 bases and J by 7 bases, with 10 bases of the junction left unmatched. CDR1 is SGHTA and CDR2 is FQGNSA in the germline V gene. This CDR3 has 15 amino acids. Written as DNA, the CDR3 is TGTGCCAGCAGCCAAGGACTAGCGGAACTAGGGACCCAGTACTTC. Translating it yields CASSQGLAELGTQYF.

The gene calls are TRBV15 and TRBJ2-3, with D tentatively TRBD2 (5 bases). Looked up from germline, CDR1 is LNHNV and CDR2 is YYDKDF (reference sequence). Trimming stripped 3 bases from V and 6 bases from J, with 13 bases between. This CDR3 is 14 amino acids long. CDR3: CATSSLLLGDTQYF. CDR3 nucleotide sequence: TGTGCCACCAGCAGCTTGCTACTAGGTGATACGCAGTATTTT.

This clone has just a few counts. V and J are TRBV3-1 (or the pseudogene TRBV3-2) and TRBJ1-2, with D hard to call. V was cut by 5 bases and J by 5 bases, with 15 bases left in between. Looked up from germline, CDR1 is LGHDT and CDR2 is YNNKEL (reference sequence). The CDR3 consists of 14 residues. This CDR3 reads CASSSRARGYGYTF. Written as DNA, the CDR3 is TGTGCCAGCAGCTCACGCGCCCGGGGTTATGGCTACACCTTC.

The count of this clone is one. The chain recombines TRBV28 with TRBJ1-5, with a possible D match to TRBD1 (5 bases). V lost 5 bases, J lost 3 bases, and 11 bases lay in between. Germline CDR1 reads MDHEN; CDR2 reads SYDVKM. This CDR3 spans 14 amino acids. The CDR3 protein is CASSDRQSNQPQHF. CDR3 coding DNA: TGTGCCAGCAGTGACCGACAGTCCAATCAGCCCCAGCATTTT.

The chain combines TRBV5-6 with TRBJ2-7, with D perhaps TRBD2 (5 bases). There are 15 residues in the CDR3. Trimming removed 4 bases at V and 2 bases at J, with 16 bases between. Germline CDR1 reads SGHDT; CDR2 reads YYEEEE. CDR3 region: CASSPLWGATYEQYF. Written as DNA, the CDR3 is TGTGCCAGCAGCCCCCTGTGGGGAGCGACCTACGAGCAGTACTTC.

The chain employs TRBV28 and TRBJ1-5; TRBD1 matches 7 bases. There are 15 residues in the CDR3. The V and J ends lost 5 bases and 7 bases, in that order; junction bases with no gene match: 11. The V gene's germline CDR1 is MDHEN and CDR2 SYDVKM. In DNA, the CDR3 is TGTGCCAGCAGTGGGAACAGGGGTTCCAAACAGCCCCAGCATTTT. Its translation: CASSGNRGSKQPQHF.

V and J are TRBV18 and TRBJ1-2, with 9 bases matching TRBD1. This CDR3 region has 15 residues. Losses at the gene ends were 5 bases for V and 4 bases for J; bases not matched to a gene: 8. Germline CDR1 is KGHSH and CDR2 is LQKENI. The chain's CDR3 is CASSTQQGARYGYTF. The CDR3, as DNA: TGTGCCAGCTCAACCCAACAGGGGGCCCGCTATGGCTACACCTTC.

The chain uses TRBV5-5 and TRBJ1-2; possible D gene TRBD1, 5 bases. CDR3 size: 13 residues. Deletions cut 5 bases from V and 2 bases from J, with 10 bases between. CDR1 SGHKS and CDR2 YYEKEE come from the germline V gene (reference sequence). The CDR3 here is CASRPTANYGYTF. The CDR3 coding sequence is TGTGCCAGCAGACCGACAGCAAACTATGGCTACACCTTC.

This rearrangement joins TRBV6-5 to TRBJ1-3; D may be TRBD1 (5 bases). V lost 8 bases, J lost 6 bases, and 14 bases lay in between. This CDR3 is built from 13 residues. Germline loops: CDR1 MNHEY, CDR2 SVGAGI. CDR3 sequence: CASAYRRENTIYF. CDR3 DNA: TGTGCCAGCGCCTACAGGCGGGAAAACACCATATATTTT.

V and J are TRBV19 and TRBJ2-1; D gene ambiguous. Germline values: CDR1 LNHDA, CDR2 SQIVND (reference sequence). Between the trimmed V and J ends, which lost 5 bases and 9 bases, there was a span of 8 bases. The CDR3 is 11 residues long. Here the CDR3 DNA reads TGTGCCAGTAGTGCGGTGGGTGAGCAGTTCTTC. Its translation is CASSAVGEQFF.

V and J are TRBV24-1 and TRBJ2-1, with D uncertain. The CDR3 spans 11 residues. V lost 0 bases and J lost 7, with 0 bases in between. CDR1 is KGHDR, CDR2 SFDVKD, per germline. The CDR3 region is CATSDLNEQFF. The CDR3 coding sequence is TGTGCCACCAGTGATTTGAATGAGCAGTTCTTC.